This T cell receptor (beta chain) was identified during a study of OX40 agonist ivuxolimab in advanced cancers. Study context: Participants averaged 60 years of age (range roughly 23 to 90) and were roughly 83% male.

Method: immunoSEQ multiplex PCR; TCRdb's copy keeps in-frame clones and lacks some. The sample includes approximately 100,000 clones, approximately 85% seen only once; the top ten take 3% to 4%. Findings and caveats of the study: In the 0.1 to 3.0 mg/kg range, CD4+ and CD8+ blood T cells had expanded clonally by week 6.

On this clone: Its target is unknown.

Germline values: CDR1 SGDLS, CDR2 YYNGEE. V lost 0 bases, J lost 4 bases, and 3 bases stayed unmatched. The CDR3 length is 15 residues. Exclusion of a patient followed from autoimmune disease history or systemic immunosuppression. Blood sampling was done at baseline, cycle 4 day 1, and cycle 7 day 1. The sequenced sample was CD4+ or CD8+ T cells sorted from blood, obtained in a trial of the OX40 agonist ivuxolimab. This receptor was taken from an adult with an advanced solid tumor such as melanoma, head and neck, liver or kidney cancer. J is TRBJ2-2 and V is TRBV9; 7 bases are a match to TRBD2. The chain's CDR3 is CASSVGLAATGELFF. In DNA form, the CDR3 reads TGTGCCAGCAGCGTAGGGCTAGCGGCCACCGGGGAGCTGTTTTTT. Full variable domain (remainder filled in from reference TRBV9 and TRBJ2-2): DSGVTQTPKHLITATGQRVTLRCSPRSGDLSVYWYQQSLDQGLQFLIQYYNGEERAKGNILERFSAQQFPDLHSELNLSSLELGDSALYFCASSVGLAATGELFFGEGSRLTVL.